The 25 T cell receptor beta chains below all came from one sample that was sequenced in a study of CD8 T cells in Susac syndrome. The RNA, roughly 0.45 to 1 ug, was put through reverse transcription using random hexamers. TCRdb analysed the immunoSEQ multiplex PCR reads with MiXCR anew, one entry per CDR3 protein. The sample yields around 130,000 distinct CDR3 sequences, roughly 95% seen once. The specimen was CD4+ T cells from PBMCs. Source of these receptors: a human donor with Susac syndrome.

The rearrangement links TRBV20-1 to TRBJ1-3; D perhaps matches TRBD1 (6 bases). V was cut by 6 bases and J by 3 bases, with 15 bases left in between. The CDR3 is 14 amino acids. Germline V gene lookup returns CDR1 DFQATT and CDR2 SNEGSKA (reference sequence). This chain's CDR3 is CSALDSLLGNTIYF. CDR3 DNA: TGCAGTGCCCTGGACAGCCTCCTTGGAAACACCATATATTTT.

This clonotype showed up just once. The CDR3 DNA reads TGTGCCAGCAGCGCAGGGGGCCGGATTTATGGCTACACCTTC. Amino acid sequence: CASSAGGRIYGYTF. The V call is TRBV7-2, the J call TRBJ1-2; the match to TRBD1 covers 8 bases. The ends lost 5 bases at V and 5 bases at J; junction bases unmatched: 7. Germline CDR1 reads SGHTA; CDR2 reads FQGNSA. The CDR3 covers 14 residues. The entire variable domain, with the rest obtained from reference TRBV7-2 and TRBJ1-2, is as follows: GAGVSQSPSNKVTEKGKDVELRCDPISGHTALYWYRQSLGQGLEFLIYFQGNSAPDKSGLPSDRFSAERTGGSVSTLTIQRTQQEDSAVYLCASSAGGRIYGYTFGSGTRLTVV.

The genes are TRBV28 and TRBJ2-3, with 10 nucleotides matching TRBD2. The V and J ends lost 8 bases and 2 bases, in that order; junction bases with no gene match: 7. This CDR3 contains 15 residues. Germline values: CDR1 MDHEN, CDR2 SYDVKM. The CDR3 sequence is CASHSSGRVTDTQYF. As DNA, the CDR3 is TGTGCCAGCCACTCCAGCGGGAGGGTCACAGATACGCAGTATTTT.

This sequence joins TRBV11-1 and TRBJ2-1; D gene unclear. The V end was cut by 0 bases, the J end by 4 bases, with 4 bases between. Per germline, CDR1 SGHAT and CDR2 FQDESV (reference sequence). The CDR3 is 13 amino acids. DNA of the CDR3: TGTGCCAGCAGCTTAGCAGAATACAATGAGCAGTTCTTC. This encodes CASSLAEYNEQFF.

V usage is TRBV15 and J usage is TRBJ1-1, with 9 nucleotides matching TRBD1. This CDR3 has 15 residues. J was trimmed by 5 bases and V by 3 bases; bases with no gene match: 7. The germline gives CDR1 LNHNV, CDR2 YYDKDF (reference sequence). The CDR3 sequence is CATSRPGQGLTEAFF. Here the CDR3 DNA reads TGTGCCACCAGCAGGCCGGGACAGGGTCTTACTGAAGCTTTCTTT.

The J gene is TRBJ2-7, the V gene TRBV5-6; D gene uncertain. V was trimmed by 2 bases and J by 3 bases, leaving 15 bases between them. Germline loops: CDR1 SGHDT, CDR2 YYEEEE. The CDR3 loop spans 15 amino acids. CDR3 residues: CASSFRLGVRYEQYF. The CDR3 bases are TGTGCCAGCAGCTTCCGACTGGGCGTCCGCTACGAGCAGTACTTC.

CDR3 residues: CASRSRTSGTAGELFF. In DNA form, the CDR3 reads TGTGCCAGCAGATCCCGGACTAGCGGGACGGCCGGGGAGCTGTTTTTT. J is TRBJ2-2 and V is TRBV6-2 or TRBV6-3, with 12 nucleotides matching TRBD2. The germline gives CDR1 MNHEY, CDR2 SVGEGT. The CDR3 runs 16 residues. With 6 bases clipped from V and 6 bases from J, the junction kept 8 bases outside the gene matches.

V is TRBV30 and J is TRBJ1-5; no definite D call. The CDR3 contains 15 residues. V lost 0 bases, J lost 1 base, and 10 bases lay in between. Per the germline V gene, CDR1 is GTSNPN and CDR2 is SVGIG (reference sequence). The DNA of the CDR3 is TGTGCCTGGAGTGTAAAGGGTTCCAGCAATCAGCCCCAGCATTTT. Translation: CAWSVKGSSNQPQHF.

The chain carries TRBV11-2 and TRBJ2-1; D unclear. Trimming pared 1 base from V and 6 bases from J, leaving 7 bases between. In germline, CDR1 is SGHAT, CDR2 FQNNGV. This CDR3 is 13 amino acids long. The CDR3, as DNA: TGTGCCAGCAGCTTAGGGGCAGTCAATGAGCAGTTCTTC. This sequence encodes CASSLGAVNEQFF.

This clonotype was found once. V and J are TRBV7-9 and TRBJ2-3; no clear D. In germline, CDR1 is SEHNR, CDR2 FQNEAQ (reference sequence). The CDR3 extends over 12 amino acids. V was trimmed by 4 bases and J by 6 bases, leaving 8 bases between them. The CDR3 spells CASSSNIDTQYF. The CDR3 DNA reads TGTGCCAGCAGCTCCAACATCGATACGCAGTATTTT. The variable domain in full, completed from reference TRBV7-9 and TRBJ2-3, reads DTGVSQNPRHKITKRGQNVTFRCDPISEHNRLYWYRQTLGQGPEFLTYFQNEAQLEKSRLLSDRFSAERPKGSFSTLEIQRTEQGDSAMYLCASSSNIDTQYFGPGTRLTVL.

J is TRBJ1-5 and V is TRBV20-1; 8 bases are a match to TRBD1. V gave up 3 bases and J gave up 2 bases; unmatched junction bases: 3. Germline-derived CDR1 and CDR2 are DFQATT and SNEGSKA (reference sequence). The CDR3 covers 14 residues. DNA for the CDR3: TGCAGTGCTAGTATGGACAGGGGCAATCAGCCCCAGCATTTT. Encoded protein: CSASMDRGNQPQHF.

The genes are TRBV24-1 and TRBJ1-5; D call uncertain. CDR3 length: 14 amino acids. Germline-derived CDR1 and CDR2 are KGHDR and SFDVKD. V dropped 4 bases and J dropped 4 bases, with 10 bases sitting between them. CDR3 in amino acids: CATSDPGPNQPQHF. In DNA, the CDR3 is TGTGCCACCAGTGACCCGGGCCCTAATCAGCCCCAGCATTTT.

The chain recombines TRBV28 with TRBJ2-6; TRBD1 or TRBD2 may be the D gene (5 bases each). CDR1 and CDR2 from the germline V gene are MDHEN and SYDVKM. The CDR3 consists of 17 residues. V lost 6 bases and J lost 0, with 15 bases in between. Written as DNA, the CDR3 is TGTGCCAGCAGGCCTTCACGGGGCACCTCTGGGGCCAACGTCCTGACTTTC. Its translation is CASRPSRGTSGANVLTF. Using reference TRBV28 and TRBJ2-6 for the parts outside the CDR3, the full variable domain is DVKVTQSSRYLVKRTGEKVFLECVQDMDHENMFWYRQDPGLGLRLIYFSYDVKMKEKGDIPEGYSVSREKKERFSLILESASTNQTSMYLCASRPSRGTSGANVLTFGAGSRLTVL.

The rearrangement joins TRBV5-1 to TRBJ2-4; 9 bases match TRBD1. J lost 9 bases, V lost 4 bases, and 5 bases had no gene match. In germline, CDR1 is SGHRS, CDR2 YFSETQ. CDR3 length: 13 amino acids. This chain's CDR3 is CASSADRGAIQYF. In DNA, the CDR3 is TGCGCCAGCAGCGCGGACAGGGGAGCCATTCAGTACTTC.

V is TRBV29-1 and J is TRBJ1-1; D is unclear. V shed 4 bases and J shed 3 bases, with 18 bases lying between them. This CDR3 is 15 amino acids long. Germline V gene data show CDR1 as SQVTM and CDR2 as ANQGSEA. The CDR3 protein is CSVVASVHWDTEAFF. The CDR3 region has the DNA TGCAGCGTTGTAGCGTCAGTCCACTGGGACACTGAAGCTTTCTTT.

This chain uses TRBV29-1 with TRBJ2-1; D gene unclear. The CDR3 has 14 residues. The ends were cut back, 4 bases at V and 4 bases at J, with 14 bases in the middle. Germline CDR1 is SQVTM and CDR2 is ANQGSEA. The DNA of the CDR3 is TGCAGCGTTGCAGTGGGGTCCTTATACAATGAGCAGTTCTTC. Its protein is CSVAVGSLYNEQFF.

This sequence joins TRBV29-1 and TRBJ1-1, with D possibly matching TRBD1 (6 bases). The CDR3 consists of 12 residues. CDR1 is SQVTM, CDR2 ANQGSEA, per germline. V was shortened by 3 bases and J by 8 bases, with 13 bases between the two germline ends. The CDR3 loop is CSVEGTLYEAFF. The CDR3 nucleotides read TGCAGCGTTGAGGGGACATTGTACGAAGCTTTCTTT.

Only one count was recorded for this clonotype. V is TRBV24-1 and J is TRBJ2-4, with 11 bases identical to TRBD1. J gave up 5 bases and V 5 bases, and 4 bases lay outside the gene matches. Germline V gives CDR1 KGHDR, CDR2 SFDVKD. The CDR3 runs to 15 residues. The CDR3 loop reads CATSVSGQGENIQYF. For the CDR3, the DNA is TGTGCCACCAGTGTCTCGGGACAGGGGGAAAACATTCAGTACTTC.

The CDR3: CASSSLTVNTEAFF. CDR3 nucleotide sequence: TGCGCCAGCAGCTCGTTAACGGTGAACACTGAAGCTTTCTTT. The chain uses TRBV5-1 and TRBJ1-1; D unresolved. Germline assignment: CDR1 SGHRS and CDR2 YFSETQ. This CDR3 comprises 14 residues. The germline V and J ends were trimmed by 3 bases and 0 bases, with 9 bases remaining between them.

This sequence joins TRBV4-3 and TRBJ2-1, with D possibly TRBD2 on 5 matching bases. The CDR3 has 12 residues. V was cut by 0 bases and J by 9 bases, with 6 bases left in between. Germline CDR1 LGHNA, CDR2 YSLEER. CDR3 amino acids: CASSQEGVEQFF. CDR3 nucleotide sequence: TGCGCCAGCAGCCAAGAGGGAGTTGAGCAGTTCTTC.

This chain uses TRBV6-1 with TRBJ1-2; the match to TRBD1 covers 7 bases. In germline, CDR1 is MNHNS, CDR2 SASEGT. The V gene end was trimmed by 5 bases and the J gene end by 6 bases; junction bases not matched to a gene: 6. There are 13 residues in the CDR3. The CDR3 sequence is CASSQGQVHGYTF. The CDR3 region has the DNA TGTGCCAGCAGTCAAGGACAGGTACATGGCTACACCTTC.

V usage is TRBV6-9 and J usage is TRBJ1-5; D gene ambiguous. This CDR3 comprises 16 residues. Trimming removed 7 bases at V and 1 base at J, with 17 bases between. Germline loops: CDR1 MNHGY, CDR2 SVAAGI. Here the CDR3 DNA reads TGTGCCAGCACCCCCTTGAGTCCCCCCAGCAATCAGCCCCAGCATTTT. Protein: CASTPLSPPSNQPQHF.

The chain is built from TRBV7-9 and TRBJ2-7, with TRBD2 matching 10 bases. The V gene end was trimmed by 1 base and the J gene end by 1 base; junction bases not matched to a gene: 4. Germline CDR1 SEHNR, CDR2 FQNEAQ (reference sequence). The CDR3 has 16 residues. CDR3 region: CASSLEGLATSYEQYF. The CDR3 DNA follows: TGTGCCAGCAGCTTAGAGGGACTAGCGACTTCCTACGAGCAGTACTTC.

The rearrangement uses TRBV29-1 and TRBJ1-1, with D uncertain. The V and J ends lost 2 bases and 1 base respectively, with 8 bases between them. CDR3 length equals 13 residues. CDR1 and CDR2 from the germline V gene are SQVTM and ANQGSEA. CDR3 nucleotides: TGCAGCGTTGAAAGGAGCAGGAACACTGAAGCTTTCTTT. This translates into CSVERSRNTEAFF. Using reference TRBV29-1 and TRBJ1-1 for the parts outside the CDR3, the full variable domain is SAVISQKPSRDICQRGTSLTIQCQVDSQVTMMFWYRQQPGQSLTLIATANQGSEATYESGFVIDKFPISRPNLTFSTLTVSNMSPEDSSIYLCSVERSRNTEAFFGQGTRLTVV.

The rearrangement links TRBV7-3 to TRBJ2-3, with D possibly matching TRBD2 (6 bases). Germline CDR1 is SGHTA and CDR2 is FQGTGA. The CDR3 extends over 13 amino acids. Trimming stripped 5 bases from V and 8 bases from J, with 14 bases between. In DNA form, the CDR3 reads TGTGCCAGCAGCGCGTGGGACTCTGTTACGCAGTATTTT. Translation gives CASSAWDSVTQYF.